The 17 T cell receptor beta chains below come from one sample, sequenced in a study of blood T cell repertoires in COVID-19. The repertoire was sequenced with immunoSEQ multiplex PCR; TCRdb's copy has only in-frame clones and lacks some. Of roughly 100,000 clones detected, roughly 79% appear once; the ten largest clones hold roughly 9.8%. Sequencing input: peripheral blood. These receptors were obtained from a woman older than 75 with acute or convalescent COVID-19.

V is TRBV19 and J is TRBJ1-2; 11 positions agree with TRBD1. V was pared by 5 bases and J by 13 bases, with 12 bases of the junction left unmatched. The CDR3 contains 14 residues. Germline V gene lookup returns CDR1 LNHDA and CDR2 SQIVND (reference sequence). The CDR3 reads CASSPGQGDGACTF. In nucleotides, the CDR3 is TGTGCCAGTAGTCCGGGACAGGGGGACGGGGCTTGCACCTTC.

This chain joins TRBV9 and TRBJ2-1, with D tentatively TRBD2 (6 bases). Germline V gene data show CDR1 as SGDLS and CDR2 as YYNGEE. The germline V and J ends were trimmed by 3 bases and 4 bases, with 17 bases remaining between them. CDR3 length: 16 residues. The CDR3 loop is CASSGPGTYIYNEQFF. CDR3 DNA: TGTGCCAGCAGCGGCCCCGGGACTTATATTTACAATGAGCAGTTCTTC.

V usage is TRBV19 and J usage is TRBJ1-6; 7 positions match TRBD1. The CDR3 runs to 17 residues. CDR1 is LNHDA, CDR2 SQIVND, per germline (reference sequence). Trimming at V came to 3 bases and at J to 4 bases, leaving 9 bases not matched to a gene. CDR3 DNA: TGTGCCAGTAGTATGAAGAGGCAGGGGGGTTATAATTCACCCCTCCACTTT. Protein sequence: CASSMKRQGGYNSPLHF.

The gene calls are TRBV7-2 and TRBJ2-7, with 7 bases identical to TRBD2. V shed 5 bases, J shed 0 bases, and the junction held 7 bases outside the gene matches. CDR1 and CDR2 from the germline V gene are SGHTA and FQGNSA. This CDR3 has 15 residues. The CDR3 DNA follows: TGTGCCAGCAGCGGAGTAGGCGGGGGCTCCTACGAGCAGTACTTC. It codes for CASSGVGGGSYEQYF.

The chain uses TRBV29-1 and TRBJ1-3; 7 bases line up with TRBD1. The CDR3 sequence is 15 residues long. The germline gives CDR1 SQVTM, CDR2 ANQGSEA. Germline trimming cut 4 bases from V and 3 bases from J; bases unmatched to any gene: 9. CDR3 sequence reads: CSVGQSGTDGNTIYF. CDR3 coding DNA: TGCAGCGTTGGTCAAAGTGGGACAGATGGAAACACCATATATTTT.

The chain uses TRBV19 and TRBJ2-7; 7 nucleotides match TRBD1. Germline lookup yields CDR1 LNHDA and CDR2 SQIVND (reference sequence). There are 13 residues in the CDR3. Trimming removed 5 bases from V and 2 bases from J; junction bases left unmatched: 3. The CDR3 is CASSVGQAYEQYF. The CDR3 DNA reads as TGTGCCAGTAGTGTAGGACAGGCCTACGAGCAGTACTTC.

The chain carries TRBV27 and TRBJ1-4; D is unclear. The CDR3 has 15 amino acids. The V gene lost 3 bases and the J gene lost 0 bases, with 8 bases spanning the gap. Looked up from germline, CDR1 is MNHEY and CDR2 is SMNVEV (reference sequence). The chain's CDR3 is CASSLGAATNEKLFF. The CDR3 DNA reads TGTGCCAGCAGTTTGGGAGCAGCAACTAATGAAAAACTGTTTTTT.

The chain recombines TRBV19 with TRBJ2-4, with TRBD1 as a possible D gene (5 bases). The CDR3 is 13 residues long. Germline V gives CDR1 LNHDA, CDR2 SQIVND (reference sequence). V was clipped by 3 bases and J by 8 bases, with 11 bases between them. This CDR3 is CASSIEDIDIQYF. Written as DNA, the CDR3 is TGTGCCAGTAGTATCGAGGACATTGACATTCAGTACTTC.

The chain employs TRBV11-1 and TRBJ2-2; D may be TRBD2 (6 bases). CDR3 length equals 15 residues. Germline assignment: CDR1 SGHAT and CDR2 FQDESV (reference sequence). V was shortened by 5 bases and J by 4 bases, with 14 bases between the two germline ends. CDR3 in amino acids: CASSRGGEATGELFF. The CDR3 region has the DNA TGTGCCAGCAGCCGAGGAGGGGAGGCCACCGGGGAGCTGTTTTTT.

V usage is TRBV30 and J usage is TRBJ1-2, with no clear D. The germline CDR1 and CDR2 sequences are GTSNPN and SVGIG (reference sequence). V was shortened by 2 bases and J by 6 bases, with 7 bases between the two germline ends. There are 11 residues in the CDR3. The CDR3 DNA sequence: TGTGCCTGGAGTCCAGTGGATGGCTACACCTTC. As protein: CAWSPVDGYTF.

This clone was detected a few times. The chain is built from TRBV30 and TRBJ1-5, with 12 positions matching TRBD1. The CDR3 length is 15 residues. Germline values: CDR1 GTSNPN, CDR2 SVGIG (reference sequence). J was trimmed by 7 bases and V by 3 bases; bases with no gene match: 7. The CDR3 loop reads CAWSAGQGAKQPQHF. The CDR3 bases are TGTGCCTGGAGCGCGGGACAGGGGGCGAAGCAGCCCCAGCATTTT.

The genes are TRBV19 and TRBJ1-4; TRBD1 aligns across 8 bases. After removal of 6 bases from V and 6 bases from J, the junction contained 3 bases not matched to a gene. CDR3 length: 13 residues. Germline loops: CDR1 LNHDA, CDR2 SQIVND (reference sequence). CDR3 bases: TGTGCCAGTAGACCGGGACAGGATGAAAAACTGTTTTTT. Residues: CASRPGQDEKLFF.

The chain combines TRBV7-9 with TRBJ1-2, with TRBD1 as a possible D gene (6 bases). V gave up 5 bases and J gave up 7 bases, with 14 bases separating them. CDR1 is SEHNR and CDR2 is FQNEAQ in the germline V gene (reference sequence). This CDR3 has 13 residues. The CDR3 loop reads CASSTYTGFGYTF. The CDR3 DNA reads TGTGCCAGCAGCACATACACAGGGTTTGGCTACACCTTC.

The rearrangement links TRBV28 to TRBJ2-5; TRBD1 is a possible D gene (6 bases). The CDR3 sequence is 13 residues long. V was pared by 8 bases and J by 7 bases, with 17 bases between. Germline assignment: CDR1 MDHEN and CDR2 SYDVKM. The CDR3 reads CASAQGGPGTQYF. In DNA form, the CDR3 reads TGTGCCAGCGCCCAAGGGGGTCCAGGGACCCAGTACTTC.

V gene TRBV28 combines with J gene TRBJ1-2, with a tentative D call TRBD1 (5 bases). The germline V and J ends were trimmed by 4 bases and 7 bases, with 10 bases remaining between them. Germline V gene sequence: CDR1 MDHEN, CDR2 SYDVKM. The CDR3 runs 12 residues. CDR3 region: CASSSDSSGYTF. The CDR3, as DNA: TGTGCCAGCAGTTCTGACAGTTCTGGCTACACCTTC.

V usage is TRBV4-2 and J usage is TRBJ1-4; perhaps TRBD1 as D (5 bases). CDR3 length equals 15 residues. Germline CDR1 is LGHNA and CDR2 is YNFKEQ. V lost 7 bases and J 3 bases, leaving 15 bases between the germline ends. The CDR3 loop is CASKQERGANEKLFF. In DNA, the CDR3 is TGTGCCAGCAAACAAGAACGGGGGGCTAATGAAAAACTGTTTTTT.

This clone was observed once. The chain couples TRBV30 to TRBJ2-7; tentative D call: TRBD1 (6 bases). The germline gives CDR1 GTSNPN, CDR2 SVGIG (reference sequence). This CDR3 contains 14 residues. The germline V and J ends were trimmed by 0 bases and 4 bases, with 13 bases remaining between them. CDR3 sequence (DNA): TGTGCCTGGAGTGTACCCGGCAGGGGTTACGAGCAGTACTTC. Translation gives CAWSVPGRGYEQYF.